This TCR beta chain emerged from a study of regulatory T cells in long-lasting Graves disease (dated by TCRdb to 2020 to 2023). With respect to the entire study: Persistent Graves' disease meant more than 5 years of antithyroid drug treatment with TSH receptor autoantibodies that stayed positive. Peripheral blood TCR sequencing and RNA sequencing compared persistent Graves' disease patients with newly diagnosed Graves' disease patients. The study was registered as a clinical trial and conducted in China. A total of about 35 samples underwent TCR sequencing, from about 13 patients with persistent Graves' disease and approximately 20 patients with newly diagnosed Graves' disease. On average, persistent Graves' disease patients in the clinical cohort had been on antithyroid drugs for around ten years. Beyond this particular receptor, the publication reports: A larger number of public clonotypes was shared among persistent patients (about 2,700) than among newly diagnosed patients (roughly 980). Only peripheral blood was studied, because thyroid tissue, the primary lesion, was inaccessible. The authors noted that the small sample size was a limitation that may lower accuracy. Sequencing and analysis were restricted to the TCR beta chain. Lower TCR Shannon entropy and fewer highly expanded clones were observed in persistent Graves' disease patients than in newly diagnosed patients, which suggested clonal expansion. Persistent disease showed preferential use of TRBV28, TRBJ1-2 and TRBJ2-5, whereas newly diagnosed disease favored TRBV20-1 and TRBJ2-1.

Notes on this clonotype: Its antigen has not been determined. The CDR3 carries no conserved terminal phenylalanine or tryptophan, so it likely arises from a read error.

This specimen's time point label, interpreted: persistent/refractory GD, antithyroid drugs over 5 years with positive TRAb. For both TCR sequencing and RNA sequencing, RNA was extracted from PBMCs in TRIzol. Graves' disease was diagnosed according to American Thyroid Association guidelines. Patients for the study were recruited at an endocrinology department in Xi'an, China. Each patient gave around 9 milliliters of peripheral blood, collected in an EDTA anticoagulant tube. Ficoll Paque Plus density gradient separation was used to isolate PBMCs, and no further T cell sorting was done. An Agilent 2100 Bioanalyzer and agarose gel were used to check RNA quality, and a NanoDrop 2000 was used to measure RNA concentration. Library prep was done by multiplex PCR. Sequencing used an Illumina HiSeq 4000. To build TCR beta libraries, CDR3 regions were amplified by Arm-PCR using iRepertoire HTBI primers. Before sequencing, the PCR products underwent gel purification. The authors' pipeline ran thus. Across samples, roughly 60 TRBV and around 15 TRBJ segments were identified and used for gene usage analysis of CDR3 amino acid clonotypes. COPE and FqMerger were used to merge the filtered high-quality paired reads into contigs. BLAST was used to align contigs to IMGT TRBV, TRBD and TRBJ reference genes, and CDR3 was defined according to IMGT. Any clonotype with a frequency above 0.1% was counted as a highly expanded clone. Shannon entropy was used to measure repertoire diversity, and the Gini coefficient was used to measure V-J evenness. Public clonotypes were defined as clonotypes shared by more than one individual. TCRdb reworked the public reads: Q25 trimming with fastp, MiXCR clone assembly, productive beta chains retained. Records with the same CDR3 protein are collapsed into one entry carrying the most frequent genes and DNA. The V and J calls shown here were made by TCRdb, not taken from the authors' results. The sample table shows some 440,000 distinct CDR3 sequences, and around 21% are seen once. 7% to 10% of the sample goes to the ten largest clones.

12 amino acids form the CDR3, both terminal residues included. CDR3 DNA is the only sequence kept; it has 36 bases, read in frame from the first base. Deletion took 5 bases off V and 7 bases off J, with a span of 11 bases between the germline ends. As encoded in the germline V gene (reference sequence), CDR1 is SEHNR while CDR2 is FQNEAQ. Material: peripheral blood mononuclear cells (PBMCs), obtained when the disease was refractory, from a patient treated with antithyroid drugs. The chain is encoded by TRBV7-9 joined to TRBJ1-2, with the D gene not clear enough to name. This TCR came from a female donor with Graves disease. This receptor carries the CDR3 CASSLREAGYTL. The bases are TGTGCCAGCAGCCTAAGGGAGGCTGGCTACACCCTC.